The rows below give T cell receptor beta chains drawn from one sample of a study of blood T cell repertoires in COVID-19. Profiling relied on immunoSEQ multiplex PCR, and the TCRdb table lists in-frame clones only, not all of them. The top ten clones hold 16% of a sample with 55,000 to 80,000 clones, 82% of them seen once. Specimen: peripheral blood. Receptor source: an elderly man with active COVID-19. The conserved cysteine and the conserved F or W are not part of the CDR3 here. Clone size is shown for a subset of rows, as once, few, many or a class of expanded clone.

>NA|TRBJ1-2|TRBV29-1
SVEVRPVFGYT
>NA|TRBJ2-7|TRBV5-4
ASRLNGGDEQY
>NA|TRBJ2-3|TRBV29-1
SVGPIGSVTDTQY
>NA|TRBJ2-7|TRBV20-1
SASDPSGSSYEQY
>NA|TRBJ1-2|TRBV7-2
ASSLDAFGGRYGYT
>few|TRBJ2-1|TRBV7-3
ASSPLIPTGRYNEQF
>NA|TRBJ2-4|TRBV3-1/TRBV3-2
ASSQDGSEGAKNIQY
>NA|TRBJ2-6|TRBV19
ASSSVLGTGSISGANVLT
>NA|TRBJ1-4|TRBV5-1
ASSLTGPATNEKLF
>NA|TRBJ2-1|TRBV10-3
AISGMSSYNEQF
>NA|TRBJ1-1|TRBV7-9
ASTPLQGNTEAF
>NA|TRBJ2-5|TRBV4-1
ASSQAWSGVQETQY
>NA|TRBJ1-5|TRBV6-2/TRBV6-3
ASSYYPGDRVQPQH
>NA|TRBJ2-2|TRBV7-9
ASSSGQGDAGELF
>NA|TRBJ2-7|TRBV10-3
AIRGQESSYEQY
>NA|TRBJ2-7|TRBV15
ATSRDRGPYEQY
>NA|TRBJ1-2|TRBV10-3
AIRDRDRGNYGYT
>NA|TRBJ2-2|TRBV5-1
ASSSGTGGTGELF
>few|TRBJ2-2|TRBV28
ASSLQYAGNTGELF
>NA|TRBJ2-1|TRBV9
ASSVAPGHEQF
>NA|TRBJ1-2|TRBV28
ASSPQGTYGYT
>NA|TRBJ1-1|TRBV30
AWWGGRLSAGFSEAF
>NA|TRBJ2-5|TRBV15
ATSSATSGGPNQETQY
>NA|TRBJ2-2|TRBV4-3
ASSQETTGRITGELF
>NA|TRBJ1-1|TRBV7-2
ASSWGSGGSFEAF
>NA|TRBJ2-1|TRBV30
AWSAVTSGTYNEQF
>NA|TRBJ1-1|TRBV6-2/TRBV6-3
ASSYRGTGMLNTEAF
>few|TRBJ2-7|TRBV4-2
ASSQAGTGANEQY
>NA|TRBJ1-1|TRBV5-4
ASSIQGYTEAF